Listed here is a single T cell receptor beta chain. CDR1 and CDR2 (germline): LNHDA, SQIVND (reference sequence). V was clipped by 9 bases and J by 3 bases; unmatched bases: 7. The CDR3 extends over 15 amino acids. Sequencing was performed with immunoSEQ multiplex PCR; in TCRdb, only in-frame clones are kept and a portion is missing. This sample has more than 200,000 clones; 65% to 70% occur once, and the top ten carry around 10%. The data are from a study of shared clonotypes between healthy human individuals. The sequenced material came from memory CD4+ T cells sorted from blood. Stated subset: CD45RA-negative fraction. The sequence was obtained from a man younger than 40 in good health. This chain connects TRBV19 to TRBJ2-2, with 10 bases identical to TRBD2. CDR3 coding DNA: TGTGCCAGCGCTGCAGGACTAGCGGACACCGGGGAGCTGTTTTTT. Amino acid sequence: CASAAGLADTGELFF.